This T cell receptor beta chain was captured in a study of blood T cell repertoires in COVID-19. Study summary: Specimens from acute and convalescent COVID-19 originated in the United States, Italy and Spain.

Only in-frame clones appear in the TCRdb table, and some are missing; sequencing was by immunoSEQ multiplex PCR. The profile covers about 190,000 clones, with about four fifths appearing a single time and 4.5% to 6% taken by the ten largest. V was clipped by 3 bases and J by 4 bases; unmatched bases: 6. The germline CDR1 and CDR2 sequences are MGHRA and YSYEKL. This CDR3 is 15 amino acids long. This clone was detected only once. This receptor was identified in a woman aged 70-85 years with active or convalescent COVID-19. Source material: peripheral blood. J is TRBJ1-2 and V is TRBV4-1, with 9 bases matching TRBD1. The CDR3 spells CASSQSRTGAYGYTF. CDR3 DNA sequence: TGCGCCAGCAGCCAGTCCAGGACAGGGGCCTATGGCTACACCTTC.